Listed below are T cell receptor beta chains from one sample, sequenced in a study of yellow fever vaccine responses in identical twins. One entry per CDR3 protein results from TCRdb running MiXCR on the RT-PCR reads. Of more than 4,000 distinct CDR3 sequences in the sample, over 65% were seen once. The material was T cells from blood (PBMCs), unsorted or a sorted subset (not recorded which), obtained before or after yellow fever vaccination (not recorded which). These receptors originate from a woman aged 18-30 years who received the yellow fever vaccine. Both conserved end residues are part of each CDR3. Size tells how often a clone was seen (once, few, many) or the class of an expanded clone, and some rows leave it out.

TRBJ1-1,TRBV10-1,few,CASSLGNTEAFF
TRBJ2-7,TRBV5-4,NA,CASSFAGQAYEQYF
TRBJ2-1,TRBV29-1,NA,CSVATGGGYNEQFF
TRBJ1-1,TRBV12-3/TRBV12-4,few,CASSPGGTEAFF
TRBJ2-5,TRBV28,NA,CASSFAYTETQYF
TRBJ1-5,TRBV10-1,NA,CASSRYGTLRNQPQHF
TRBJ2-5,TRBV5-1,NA,CASREGRQNQETQYF
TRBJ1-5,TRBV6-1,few,CASSLGGQPQHF
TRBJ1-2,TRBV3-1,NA,CASGQGSGYYGYTF
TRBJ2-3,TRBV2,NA,CASSRGTDTQYF
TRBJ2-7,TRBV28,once,CASSLAPGWYEQYF
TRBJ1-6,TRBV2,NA,CASSENSPLHF
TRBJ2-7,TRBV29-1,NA,CSVEGGRGTGFSNEQYF
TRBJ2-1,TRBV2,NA,CASKTSGSRNEQFF
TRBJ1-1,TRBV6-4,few,CASSDSVGTKAFF
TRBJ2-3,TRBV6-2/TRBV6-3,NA,CASSLAGTVTQYF
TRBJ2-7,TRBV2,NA,CASSGARDGVTHEQYF
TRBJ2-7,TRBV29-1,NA,CSVESGPSSYEQYF
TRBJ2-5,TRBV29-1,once,CSAEGGGWETQYF